These 31 T cell receptor beta chains came from one sample sequenced in a study of T-cell reconstitution after alpha-beta-depleted transplantation in children. Unique molecular identifiers were built into the TCRbeta library. Using its own MiXCR run on the PCR reads, TCRdb lists one record per CDR3 protein. The profile covers some 640,000 distinct CDR3 sequences, with approximately 15% appearing a single time and 0.9% to 1.2% taken by the ten largest. The sequenced sample was PBMCs from the stem cell graft donor, obtained from the stem cell graft. The source of these receptors is a human donor who donated a stem cell graft to a child with acute myeloid leukemia.

The sample holds many counts of this clonotype. V and J are TRBV6-5 and TRBJ2-7, with D perhaps TRBD1 (6 bases). The CDR3 sequence is 13 residues long. With 6 bases removed from V and 2 bases from J, the gap between germline ends came to 11 bases. Germline V gene lookup returns CDR1 MNHEY and CDR2 SVGAGI. The CDR3 protein is CASSARGTYEQYV. The CDR3 bases are TGTGCCAGCAGCGCCAGGGGAACCTACGAGCAGTACGTC.

This clonotype was seen more than once but under ten times. V gene TRBV7-9 combines with J gene TRBJ2-7, with 9 bases that match TRBD2. From germline, CDR1 is SEHNR and CDR2 FQNEAQ (reference sequence). The CDR3 is 15 residues long. V shed 6 bases, J shed 4 bases, and the junction held 10 bases outside the gene matches. Here the CDR3 DNA reads TGTGCCAGCAGTAACGGACAGCGGGGGGAATACGAGCAGTACTTC. Translating gives CASSNGQRGEYEQYF.

This clonotype was seen at least ten times. The CDR3 bases are TGTGCCAGCAGTTTAGGGACTAGCGGGCTCTACAATGAGCAGTTCTTC. Its translation: CASSLGTSGLYNEQFF. This chain joins TRBV27 and TRBJ2-1; 12 bases are shared with TRBD2. Germline V lookup: CDR1 MNHEY, CDR2 SMNVEV (reference sequence). The J segment lost 3 bases and the V segment lost 2 bases, leaving 2 bases of the junction unmatched. CDR3 size: 16 residues.

The chain recombines TRBV20-1 with TRBJ2-3; D gene unclear. Germline V lookup: CDR1 DFQATT, CDR2 SNEGSKA (reference sequence). There are 14 residues in the CDR3. The germline V and J ends were trimmed by 3 bases and 3 bases, with 13 bases remaining between them. CDR3 nucleotides: TGCAGTGCTAGGCCCGAGGAAGGAACAGATACGCAGTATTTT. Protein: CSARPEEGTDTQYF.

This clonotype was recorded at least ten times. The rearrangement links TRBV20-1 to TRBJ1-6; D is undetermined. V shed 1 base and J shed 5 bases, with 9 bases lying between them. The V gene's germline CDR1 is DFQATT and CDR2 SNEGSKA (reference sequence). This CDR3 spans 14 amino acids. The CDR3 region has the DNA TGCAGTGCTAGAGTGGGAATGGATAATTCACCCCTCCACTTT. This translates into CSARVGMDNSPLHF.

This clonotype was seen at least ten times. The chain carries TRBV20-1 and TRBJ2-1; TRBD2 matches 11 bases. The CDR3 spans 15 residues. The V segment lost 2 bases and the J segment 7 bases; nucleotides outside the gene matches: 7. Germline CDR1 DFQATT, CDR2 SNEGSKA (reference sequence). The CDR3 loop is CSARPLAGVGNEQFF. CDR3 coding DNA: TGCAGTGCTAGACCACTAGCGGGGGTGGGGAATGAGCAGTTCTTC.

This clonotype was observed many times. The chain carries TRBV7-2 and TRBJ2-7; D may be TRBD2 (5 bases). The CDR3 is 13 amino acids. Looked up from germline, CDR1 is SGHTA and CDR2 is FQGNSA. Trimming took 3 bases from V and 3 from J, leaving 9 bases between them. This CDR3 is CASSFGVYYEQYV. Written as DNA, the CDR3 is TGTGCCAGCAGCTTCGGGGTGTACTACGAGCAGTACGTC.

This clonotype was seen a few times. The chain joins TRBV20-1 to TRBJ2-7, with D unclear. The V gene's germline CDR1 is DFQATT and CDR2 SNEGSKA (reference sequence). This CDR3 has 12 amino acids. Trimming took 1 base from V and 6 from J, leaving 10 bases between them. CDR3 protein: CSARAWGSEQYV. The CDR3, as DNA: TGCAGTGCTAGAGCGTGGGGTAGCGAGCAGTACGTC.

In this sample, this clonotype turned up many times. The J gene is TRBJ2-7, the V gene TRBV9, with 7 bases identical to TRBD1. The CDR3 has 15 amino acids. Germline V gene sequence: CDR1 SGDLS, CDR2 YYNGEE. V was clipped by 3 bases and J by 1 base; unmatched bases: 7. DNA for the CDR3: TGTGCCAGCAGCGAATCGGGACAGACTTCCTACGAGCAGTACTTC. It specifies CASSESGQTSYEQYF. Filled out from reference TRBV9 and TRBJ2-7, the complete variable domain reads DSGVTQTPKHLITATGQRVTLRCSPRSGDLSVYWYQQSLDQGLQFLIQYYNGEERAKGNILERFSAQQFPDLHSELNLSSLELGDSALYFCASSESGQTSYEQYFGPGTRLTVT.

The chain links TRBV2 to TRBJ1-5, with a weak D call TRBD1 (5 bases). Trimming pared 6 bases from V and 7 bases from J, leaving 22 bases between. Germline CDR1 SNHLY, CDR2 FYNNEI. This CDR3 contains 16 residues. CDR3 nucleotides: TGTGCCAGCAGGGGACCAGGGTCCGCTACGGTACAGCCCCAGCATTTT. Translating gives CASRGPGSATVQPQHF.

About this clonotype itself: This could be a read error, since a much larger clone is one nucleotide away. The chain uses TRBV5-6 and TRBJ2-5, with unresolved D. The V end was cut by 2 bases, the J end by 9 bases, with 14 bases between. The CDR3 is 13 amino acids. CDR1 is SGHDT, CDR2 YYEEEE, per germline. The CDR3, as DNA: TGTGCCAGCAGCTTTAACGGTCCTGAGGCCCAGTACTTC. Translating gives CASSFNGPEAQYF.

This clonotype was observed many times. The V call is TRBV29-1, the J call TRBJ2-1, with 10 bases lining up with TRBD2. The CDR3 totals 13 residues. Looked up from germline, CDR1 is SQVTM and CDR2 is ANQGSEA. The ends lost 4 bases at V and 7 bases at J; junction bases unmatched: 4. The CDR3 protein is CSVGLAGANEQFF. The CDR3 nucleotides read TGCAGCGTTGGGCTAGCGGGGGCGAATGAGCAGTTCTTC.

This chain links TRBV21-1 with TRBJ2-1; TRBD1, as called in the table, went unchecked against the DNA. TRBV21-1 is labeled a pseudogene. The CDR3 extends over 16 amino acids. The CDR3 here is CASSKGGVPPYNEQFF. CDR3 DNA: TGTGCCAGCAGCAAAGGGGGGGTGCCCCCCTACAATGAGCAGTTCTTC.

This clonotype was seen repeatedly, ten times or more. The V and J genes are TRBV20-1 and TRBJ2-7; no clear D. Germline V gene data show CDR1 as DFQATT and CDR2 as SNEGSKA (reference sequence). The CDR3 is 16 amino acids. The V end lost 4 bases, the J end lost 6 bases, and 25 bases lay between the germline ends. CDR3 amino acids: CSAKSTTSVLPLEQYF. Here the CDR3 DNA reads TGCAGTGCTAAAAGCACTACATCCGTTTTGCCTCTCGAGCAGTACTTC.

This sequence joins TRBV7-2 and TRBJ2-3; 13 bases line up with TRBD2. Losses at the gene ends were 5 bases for V and 4 bases for J; bases not matched to a gene: 6. CDR3 size: 16 residues. Germline CDR1 and CDR2: SGHTA and FQGNSA. The CDR3 nucleotides read TGTGCCAGCAGCCCTCCACTAGCGGGGGGGCCAGATACGCAGTATTTT. Its protein product is CASSPPLAGGPDTQYF. Variable domain in full (rest from reference TRBV7-2 and TRBJ2-3): GAGVSQSPSNKVTEKGKDVELRCDPISGHTALYWYRQSLGQGLEFLIYFQGNSAPDKSGLPSDRFSAERTGGSVSTLTIQRTQQEDSAVYLCASSPPLAGGPDTQYFGPGTRLTVL.

This clonotype was observed many times. The rearrangement joins TRBV10-3 to TRBJ2-7; the D gene is possibly TRBD2 (6 bases). Germline CDR1 reads ENHRY; CDR2 reads SYGVKD. CDR3 size: 16 residues. Trimming stripped 0 bases from V and 0 bases from J, with 12 bases between. DNA of the CDR3: TGTGCCATCAGTGAGTCGAAAGGAGCGGGCTCCTACGAGCAGTACGTC. Residues: CAISESKGAGSYEQYV.

The chain has TRBV29-1 and TRBJ1-1; no clear D gene. The CDR3 sequence is 18 residues long. Germline CDR1 is SQVTM and CDR2 is ANQGSEA. Trimming pared 0 bases from V and 1 base from J, leaving 21 bases between. The CDR3 DNA reads TGCAGCGTTGAAGAAGGCCTGCGTTTAAGGTCCGGGAACACTGAAGCTTTCTTT. Translated: CSVEEGLRLRSGNTEAFF.

CDR3 sequence reads: CASSPGTGIGYGYTF. CDR3 nucleotide sequence: TGTGCCAGCAGTCCCGGGACAGGGATAGGCTATGGCTACACCTTC. The rearrangement uses TRBV12-3 or TRBV12-4 and TRBJ1-2; 9 bases match TRBD1. This CDR3 is 15 amino acids long. Trimming took 5 bases from V and 4 from J; bases not matched to a gene: 8.

At least ten counts were recorded for this clonotype. CDR3 protein: CSVVPRGGNTEAFF. The CDR3 nucleotides are TGCAGCGTTGTCCCTAGGGGGGGGAACACTGAAGCTTTCTTT. The chain recombines TRBV29-1 with TRBJ1-1; D might be TRBD1 (6 bases). CDR1 SQVTM and CDR2 ANQGSEA come from the germline V gene. Trimming cost V 4 bases and J 1 base, with 13 bases left between them. This CDR3 region has 14 residues.

This clonotype has at least ten counts. The chain carries TRBV7-2 and TRBJ2-5, with D maybe TRBD1 (5 bases). CDR1 is SGHTA, CDR2 FQGNSA, per germline. V was trimmed by 1 base and J by 1 base, leaving 7 bases between them. The CDR3 has 14 residues. The CDR3, as DNA: TGTGCCAGCAGCTTAGAGACAGTCCAAGAGACCCAGTACTTC. It codes for CASSLETVQETQYF.

This clonotype was observed at least ten times. The chain employs TRBV28 and TRBJ2-7; D is possibly TRBD1 (6 bases). V lost 5 bases and J lost 2, with 13 bases in between. Germline V gene lookup returns CDR1 MDHEN and CDR2 SYDVKM. This CDR3 spans 14 amino acids. The chain's CDR3 is CASSPVGGTYEQYV. CDR3 bases: TGTGCCAGCAGTCCGGTTGGGGGCACCTACGAGCAGTACGTC.

Only a few counts were recorded for this clonotype. V and J are TRBV18 and TRBJ2-1; D gene ambiguous. Germline CDR1 is KGHSH and CDR2 is LQKENI. CDR3 size: 15 residues. V was cut by 0 bases and J by 6 bases, with 12 bases left in between. The CDR3 DNA is TGTGCCAGCTCACCACCCTCATTTGGTCCCAATGAGCAGTTCTTC. This gives the protein CASSPPSFGPNEQFF.

This clonotype showed up many times. The chain employs TRBV5-1 and TRBJ2-7, with a possible D match to TRBD1 (6 bases). V gave up 1 base and J gave up 7 bases, with 6 bases separating them. Germline V gene lookup returns CDR1 SGHRS and CDR2 YFSETQ. The CDR3 totals 11 residues. The CDR3 sequence: CASSLTGEQYF. CDR3 in DNA: TGCGCCAGCAGCTTGACAGGGGAGCAGTACTTC.

This clonotype came up a few times. The chain uses TRBV15 and TRBJ2-3, with D perhaps TRBD1 (6 bases). V lost 10 bases, J lost 2 bases, and 16 bases lay in between. CDR1 is LNHNV, CDR2 YYDKDF, per germline (reference sequence). The CDR3 runs to 14 residues. The CDR3, as DNA: TGTGCCATCTCGGGTGGGGGCATCACAGATACGCAGTATTTT. Translation: CAISGGGITDTQYF.

This sequence joins TRBV4-3 and TRBJ2-7; no clear D gene. With 2 bases removed from V and 2 bases from J, the gap between germline ends came to 10 bases. The V gene's germline CDR1 is LGHNA and CDR2 YSLEER. The CDR3 length is 14 residues. The CDR3 reads CASSQQQGTYEQYF. CDR3 nucleotides: TGCGCCAGCAGCCAACAACAAGGGACCTACGAGCAGTACTTC.

This clonotype was observed a handful of times. The chain is built from TRBV20-1 and TRBJ2-2; D is uncertain. CDR3 length: 13 amino acids. Germline CDR1 reads DFQATT; CDR2 reads SNEGSKA (reference sequence). Trimming left V 2 bases short and J 4 bases short, with 8 bases between. CDR3 coding DNA: TGCAGTGCTAGACGGCCAGCCACCGGGGAGCTGTTTTTT. Translated, it gives CSARRPATGELFF.

This clonotype has at least ten counts. The chain employs TRBV5-6 and TRBJ1-2, with D unresolved. CDR3 length: 12 residues. The V gene's germline CDR1 is SGHDT and CDR2 YYEEEE. Trimming cost V 1 base and J 4 bases, with 5 bases left between them. CDR3 nucleotide sequence: TGTGCCAGCAGCTTGTGGGGCTATGGCTACACCTTC. Protein product: CASSLWGYGYTF.

Notes on this clonotype: Since a much larger clone is just one base distant, this may be a read error. J is TRBJ2-1 and V is TRBV24-1; perhaps TRBD1 as D (6 bases). Germline CDR1 and CDR2: KGHDR and SFDVKD. Trimming stripped 9 bases from V and 4 bases from J, with 12 bases between. The CDR3 is 13 residues long. The DNA of the CDR3 is TGTGCCACCGGACAGACAAGTTACAATGAGCAGTTCTTC. This translates into CATGQTSYNEQFF.

This clonotype has more than one count but fewer than ten. The V call is TRBV5-5, the J call TRBJ2-7; 7 bases line up with TRBD2. This CDR3 has 16 residues. V lost 1 base to trimming and J lost 3 bases; unmatched junction nucleotides: 10. From germline, CDR1 is SGHKS and CDR2 YYEKEE (reference sequence). CDR3 loop: CASSLWLAATSYEQYV. In nucleotides, the CDR3 is TGTGCCAGCAGCTTGTGGCTAGCGGCGACCAGCTACGAGCAGTACGTC.

The V and J genes are TRBV2 and TRBJ2-2; D is ambiguous. With 9 bases removed from V and 4 bases from J, the gap between germline ends came to 15 bases. CDR3 size: 14 residues. Germline V gene sequence: CDR1 SNHLY, CDR2 FYNNEI. For the CDR3, the DNA is TGTGCCAGTCGGATGGCAGTCGTCACCGGGGAGCTGTTTTTT. Amino acids: CASRMAVVTGELFF.

This clonotype was seen only a few times. The chain joins TRBV20-1 to TRBJ1-2; D might be TRBD1 (5 bases). Per the germline V gene, CDR1 is DFQATT and CDR2 is SNEGSKA (reference sequence). V lost 7 bases, J lost 5 bases, and 17 bases lay in between. CDR3 length: 13 residues. CDR3 DNA: TGCAGTGTTACCGCCGGGACGGATTATGGCTACACCTTC. Translation gives CSVTAGTDYGYTF.